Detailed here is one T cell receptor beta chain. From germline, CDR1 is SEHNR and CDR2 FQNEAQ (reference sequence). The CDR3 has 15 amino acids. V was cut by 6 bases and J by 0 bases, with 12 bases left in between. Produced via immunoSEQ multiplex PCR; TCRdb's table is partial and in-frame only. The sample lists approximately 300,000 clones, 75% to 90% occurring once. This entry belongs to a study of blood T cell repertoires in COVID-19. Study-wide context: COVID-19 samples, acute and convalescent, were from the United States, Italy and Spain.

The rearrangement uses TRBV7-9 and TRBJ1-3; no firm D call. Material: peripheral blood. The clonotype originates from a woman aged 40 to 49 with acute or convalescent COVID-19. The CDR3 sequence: CASRHQRPSGNTIYF. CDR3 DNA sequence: TGTGCCAGCAGACATCAGCGTCCCTCTGGAAACACCATATATTTT.